These T cell receptor beta chains were read from a single sample in a study of T cell repertoires in cytomegalovirus infection. From the reads, TCRdb called clonotypes with MiXCR, one entry per CDR3 protein. The sample lists more than 350,000 distinct CDR3 sequences, approximately 31% occurring once. Specimen: PBMCs. These receptors originate from a human donor in good health (CMV status not recorded). Some clones in this sample may be carry-over from other donors' samples. Each CDR3 is given without its conserved first and last residue.

TRBJ2-7,TRBV19,ASQSSYEQY
TRBJ2-1,TRBV5-6,ASSFEERQF
TRBJ2-7,TRBV7-2,ASTNGGGLYEQY
TRBJ2-1,TRBV10-3,AISEGLAEKFYNEQF
TRBJ1-3,TRBV4-2,ASSQEEDRAIGNTIY
TRBJ2-1,TRBV7-9,ASSHPVTGGNEQF
TRBJ2-5,TRBV6-2/TRBV6-3,ASSYRDRGRETQY
TRBJ2-6,TRBV4-2,ASSPTTRGVSGANVLT
TRBJ1-2,TRBV7-8,ASSLVGRQGRLEGYT
TRBJ1-4,TRBV27,ASSLQVATNEKLF
TRBJ2-1,TRBV7-3,ASSTTSGEYNEQF
TRBJ1-5,TRBV6-1,ASSHRVSQPQH
TRBJ2-7,TRBV29-1,SGRTHSSYEQY
TRBJ1-6,TRBV7-2,ASSYTGTGSNSPRH
TRBJ1-1,TRBV2,ASSDRVEAF
TRBJ2-7,TRBV7-8,ASSPVSRGGSHEQY
TRBJ2-5,TRBV18,ASSPGQLQETQY
TRBJ1-4,TRBV24-1,ATSGNPGTSGEKLF
TRBJ2-5,TRBV12-3/TRBV12-4,ASSSNSDETQY
TRBJ1-1,TRBV12-3/TRBV12-4,ASSLAASSTEAC
TRBJ1-6,TRBV4-1,ASSHVWLTGQGDSPLH
TRBJ2-4,TRBV11-2,ASRLGQQNIQY
TRBJ1-3,TRBV4-3,ASSHGQVDPGNTIY
TRBJ2-1,TRBV6-8,ASSPRGPPINEQF
TRBJ2-5,TRBV7-2,ASSLDTRETQY
TRBJ1-4,TRBV4-2,PSSQDRGPSPKGKLF
TRBJ2-5,TRBV6-1,ASGAGEQETQY
TRBJ2-5,TRBV11-2,ASSSNGQIQETQY
TRBJ2-1,TRBV20-1,SARAPRQGRTYNEQF
TRBJ1-4,TRBV28,ASSSAGTGNEKLF
TRBJ2-5,TRBV11-2,ASSLGGEIWETQY
TRBJ2-1,TRBV5-4,ASSLELAGVGEQF
TRBJ1-1,TRBV19,ASIPGQVNTEAF
TRBJ1-1,TRBV19,ASSTGTANTEAF
TRBJ2-5,TRBV18,ASSPHQGETQY
TRBJ1-6,TRBV19,ASSTRNRGTSPLH
TRBJ1-2,TRBV28,ASSVGGTQGDGYT
TRBJ2-7,TRBV5-1,ASSFYSSAGRHEQY
TRBJ2-1,TRBV19,ASSFGTSGGRSYNEQF
TRBJ2-3,TRBV6-4,ASRGRTQESDTQY
TRBJ1-5,TRBV9,ASSVTGAENQPQH
TRBJ2-2,TRBV12-3/TRBV12-4,ASRITRDRGRGELF
TRBJ2-7,TRBV7-2,ASSWGAGPSYEQY
TRBJ1-1,TRBV7-3,ASSVTVNTEAF
TRBJ2-7,TRBV20-1,SASDRALRWEQY
TRBJ1-4,TRBV7-6,ASSLGDRVDEKLF
TRBJ2-1,TRBV6-6,ASSYFNEQF
TRBJ1-1,TRBV19,ASSIQAQTNTEAF
TRBJ2-3,TRBV12-3/TRBV12-4,ASSPISSGGPSTDTQY